This T cell receptor beta chain emerged from a study of T cell responses to AZD1222 COVID-19 vaccine. Study-level results: The study identified only 6 or 7 AZD1222 recipients as seropositive at baseline.

Germline loops: CDR1 LNHDA, CDR2 SQIVND (reference sequence). V was pared by 1 base and J by 5 bases, with 4 bases between. The CDR3 runs 12 residues. Note on this clone: Its antigen is still unknown.

Libraries were prepared by immunoSEQ multiplex PCR; TCRdb keeps only in-frame clonotypes and omits some of them. Its clone listing holds around 140,000 clones. The genes are TRBV19 and TRBJ2-3, with unresolved D. The receptor was derived from an adult in good health. The source material was peripheral blood. CDR3 protein: CASSIGRDTQYF. The CDR3 nucleotides are TGTGCCAGTAGTATAGGCCGAGATACGCAGTATTTT. Complete variable domain (other parts from reference TRBV19 and TRBJ2-3): DGGITQSPKYLFRKEGQNVTLSCEQNLNHDAMYWYRQDPGQGLRLIYYSQIVNDFQKGDIAEGYSVSREKKESFPLTVTSAQKNPTAFYLCASSIGRDTQYFGPGTRLTVL.